A single sample is the source of the 8 T cell receptor beta chains below, sequenced in a study of blood T cell repertoires in COVID-19. Produced via immunoSEQ multiplex PCR; TCRdb's table is partial and in-frame only. The data hold 150,000 to 200,000 clones, with under 85% observed a single time. The sample taken for sequencing was peripheral blood. The source is a woman between 65 and 79 years old with COVID-19, enrolled during active disease.

The chain has TRBV7-9 and TRBJ2-1; 8 bases line up with TRBD1. The germline V gene encodes CDR1 SEHNR and CDR2 FQNEAQ (reference sequence). V shed 4 bases, J shed 5 bases, and the junction held 7 bases outside the gene matches. The CDR3 spans 15 residues. The chain's CDR3 is CASSSGQVYDNEQFF. In DNA form, the CDR3 reads TGTGCCAGCAGCTCGGGACAGGTCTACGACAATGAGCAGTTCTTC.

The V gene is TRBV7-2, the J gene TRBJ2-1; D is uncertain. V lost 5 bases, J lost 6 bases, and 8 bases lay in between. CDR3 length: 12 residues. Per the germline V gene, CDR1 is SGHTA and CDR2 is FQGNSA. The CDR3 DNA is TGTGCCAGCAGCCCGAGAACCAATGAGCAGTTCTTC. It encodes CASSPRTNEQFF.

This chain joins TRBV9 and TRBJ2-1; weak D call: TRBD1 (6 bases). Trimming removed 0 bases from V and 5 bases from J, with 18 bases in between. The length of the CDR3 is 17 residues. Germline CDR1 reads SGDLS; CDR2 reads YYNGEE. The CDR3 loop is CASSVAQGTVGDNEQFF. In DNA, the CDR3 is TGTGCCAGCAGCGTAGCTCAGGGGACGGTGGGGGACAATGAGCAGTTCTTC.

The chain has TRBV29-1 and TRBJ1-6; weak D call: TRBD1 (5 bases). The CDR3 totals 13 residues. Germline lookup yields CDR1 SQVTM and CDR2 ANQGSEA. V lost 4 bases and J lost 9, with 13 bases in between. The CDR3 spells CSVGMATGSPLHF. The CDR3 DNA reads TGCAGCGTTGGGATGGCCACAGGTTCACCCCTCCACTTT.

The CDR3 region is CASSTTGTSDLGGYTF. The CDR3 DNA follows: TGTGCCAGCAGCACGACCGGGACTTCAGACTTAGGTGGCTACACCTTC. This rearrangement joins TRBV28 to TRBJ1-2, with a possible D match to TRBD1 (5 bases). Germline lookup yields CDR1 MDHEN and CDR2 SYDVKM. The CDR3 covers 16 residues. The germline V and J ends were trimmed by 6 bases and 7 bases, with 24 bases remaining between them.

The V and J genes are TRBV5-6 and TRBJ2-5; D possibly corresponds to TRBD2 (6 bases). Germline assignment: CDR1 SGHDT and CDR2 YYEEEE. V was cut by 1 base and J by 11 bases, with 15 bases left in between. The CDR3 totals 13 residues. CDR3 sequence: CASSLRVDYFQYF. CDR3 bases: TGTGCCAGCAGCTTGAGGGTGGACTATTTTCAGTACTTC.

The genes are TRBV2 and TRBJ2-1; 11 positions agree with TRBD2. Trimming at V came to 6 bases and at J to 7 bases, leaving 8 bases not matched to a gene. The CDR3 is made up of 15 amino acids. Germline loops: CDR1 SNHLY, CDR2 FYNNEI. The CDR3 sequence: CASRVLAGAVNEQFF. CDR3 coding DNA: TGTGCCAGCAGGGTACTAGCGGGAGCTGTAAATGAGCAGTTCTTC.

The rearrangement uses TRBV5-1 and TRBJ1-1, with 7 bases lining up with TRBD1. Germline V gene sequence: CDR1 SGHRS, CDR2 YFSETQ. The V gene end was trimmed by 0 bases and the J gene end by 4 bases; junction bases not matched to a gene: 12. The CDR3 has 17 residues. The CDR3 DNA reads as TGCGCCAGCAGCTTGGCCCGGGACAGCGTTTCTAGCACTGAAGCTTTCTTT. Its protein is CASSLARDSVSSTEAFF.